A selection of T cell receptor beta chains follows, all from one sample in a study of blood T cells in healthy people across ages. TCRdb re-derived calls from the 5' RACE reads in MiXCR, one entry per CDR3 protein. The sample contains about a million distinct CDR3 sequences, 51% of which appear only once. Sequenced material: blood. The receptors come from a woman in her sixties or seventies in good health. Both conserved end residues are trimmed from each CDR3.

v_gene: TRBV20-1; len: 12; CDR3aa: SALEGGPLETQY
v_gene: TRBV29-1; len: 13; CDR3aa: SVEDRASGSYEQY
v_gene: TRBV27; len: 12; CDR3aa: ASSPRRGNYGYT
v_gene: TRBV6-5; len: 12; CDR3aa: ASSPGYPGNEQY
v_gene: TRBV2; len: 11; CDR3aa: ASSVNRNNEQF
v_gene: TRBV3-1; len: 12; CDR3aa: ASSPGRTNYGYT
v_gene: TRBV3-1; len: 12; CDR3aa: ASSQAFGDQPQH
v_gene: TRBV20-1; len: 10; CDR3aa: SALGTVNEQF
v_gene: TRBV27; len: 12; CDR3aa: ASSLQTGANVLT
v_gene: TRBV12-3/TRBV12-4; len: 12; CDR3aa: ASSLAGSFYEQY
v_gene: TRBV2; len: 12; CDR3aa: ASSELVVDNEQF
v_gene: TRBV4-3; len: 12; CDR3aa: ASSQKGRSIAQF
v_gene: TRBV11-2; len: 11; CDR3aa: ASRSTSTDTQY
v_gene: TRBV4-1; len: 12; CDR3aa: ASSQHPRDQPQH
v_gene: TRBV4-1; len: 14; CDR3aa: ASSQEGALADYEQY
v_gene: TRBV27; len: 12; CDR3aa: ASSVSSAYNEQF
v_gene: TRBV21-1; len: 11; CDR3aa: ASSKVEGETQY
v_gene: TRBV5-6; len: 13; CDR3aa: ASSQVDRGRTEAF
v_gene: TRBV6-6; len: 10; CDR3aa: ASSYLQDEQY
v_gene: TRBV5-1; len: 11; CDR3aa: ASCRPPIDTQY
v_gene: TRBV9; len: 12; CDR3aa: ASSVSTGYYGYT
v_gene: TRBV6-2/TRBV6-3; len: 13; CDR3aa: ASRLGTSGMNEQF
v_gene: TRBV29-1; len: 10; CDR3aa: SVEVVGNEQY
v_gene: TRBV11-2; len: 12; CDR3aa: ASSLGTRRNEQY
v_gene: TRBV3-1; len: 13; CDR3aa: ASSQGLSEAYGYT
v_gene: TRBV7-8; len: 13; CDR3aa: VSSLETGWDTEAF
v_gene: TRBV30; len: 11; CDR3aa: AWRVGGTDTQY
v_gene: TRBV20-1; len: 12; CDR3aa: SVTGPGRYNEQF
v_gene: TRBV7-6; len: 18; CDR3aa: ASSLQGQWGTRVRGETQY
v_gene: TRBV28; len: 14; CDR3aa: ASSLIAAGGRDTQY
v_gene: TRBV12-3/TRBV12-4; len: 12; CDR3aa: AGSPDRARGGYT
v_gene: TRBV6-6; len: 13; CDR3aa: ASTASGGPDTEAF
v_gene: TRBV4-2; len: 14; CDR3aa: ASSQDSLAGTDTQY
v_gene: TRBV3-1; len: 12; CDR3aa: ASSQRGGYNEQF
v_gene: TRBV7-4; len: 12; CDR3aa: ASSFRRVHYEQY
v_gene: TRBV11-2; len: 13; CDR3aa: ASSWTSIVTDTQY
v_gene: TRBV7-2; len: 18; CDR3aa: ASSLAHSSHGGSPSDTQY
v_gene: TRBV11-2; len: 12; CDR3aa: ASSSLRTSYEQF
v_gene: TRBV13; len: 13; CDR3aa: ASSPRTDPNNEQF
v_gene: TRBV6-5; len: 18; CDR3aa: ASSYLTGTSGGWVQETQY
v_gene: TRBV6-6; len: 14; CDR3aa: ASSYPASGSTDTQY
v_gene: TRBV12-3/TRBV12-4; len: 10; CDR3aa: ASGIFTYEQY
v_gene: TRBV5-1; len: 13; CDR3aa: ASSFTGTGSSPLH
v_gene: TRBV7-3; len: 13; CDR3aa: ASSRGSGGQETQY
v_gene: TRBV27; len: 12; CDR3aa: ASTVTPGANVLT